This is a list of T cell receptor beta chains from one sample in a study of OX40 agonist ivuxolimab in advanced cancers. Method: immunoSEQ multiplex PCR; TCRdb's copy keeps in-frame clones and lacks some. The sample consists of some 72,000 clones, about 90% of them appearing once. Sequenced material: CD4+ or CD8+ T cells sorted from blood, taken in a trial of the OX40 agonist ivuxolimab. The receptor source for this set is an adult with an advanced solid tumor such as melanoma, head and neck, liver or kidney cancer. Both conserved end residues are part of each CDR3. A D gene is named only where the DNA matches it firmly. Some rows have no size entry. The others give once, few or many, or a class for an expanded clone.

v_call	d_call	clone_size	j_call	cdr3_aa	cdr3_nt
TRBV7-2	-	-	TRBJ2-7	CASSLSSERYREQYF	TGTGCCAGCAGCCTCTCTAGCGAGAGGTACAGGGAGCAGTACTTC
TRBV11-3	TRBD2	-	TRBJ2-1	CASSFLLAGDYNEQFF	TGTGCCAGCAGCTTCTTGCTAGCGGGGGACTACAATGAGCAGTTCTTC
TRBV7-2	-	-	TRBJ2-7	CASSYQRASPYEQYF	TGTGCCAGCAGCTATCAAAGGGCCTCCCCATACGAGCAGTACTTC
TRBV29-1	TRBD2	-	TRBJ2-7	CSVGPQLAGAYEQYF	TGCAGCGTTGGCCCCCAGCTAGCGGGAGCCTACGAGCAGTACTTC
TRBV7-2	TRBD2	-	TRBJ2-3	CASRRGLAGAVDTQYF	TGTGCCAGCAGACGGGGACTAGCGGGAGCGGTAGATACGCAGTATTTT
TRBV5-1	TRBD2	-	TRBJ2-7	CASSLSGAGASFSYEQYF	TGCGCCAGCAGCTTGTCCGGAGCGGGAGCGTCTTTCTCCTACGAGCAGTACTTC
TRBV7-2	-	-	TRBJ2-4	CASSLLPGEHIQYF	TGTGCCAGCAGCCTCCTCCCGGGGGAACACATTCAGTACTTC
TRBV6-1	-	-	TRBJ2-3	CASSEAPRGRVTDTQYF	TGTGCCAGCAGTGAAGCTCCCAGGGGGAGGGTCACAGATACGCAGTATTTT
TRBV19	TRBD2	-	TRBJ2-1	CASSRPGTSDMGEQFF	TGTGCCAGTAGTCGACCCGGGACTAGCGATATGGGTGAGCAGTTCTTC
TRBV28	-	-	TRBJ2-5	CASSPLLGTQYF	TGTGCCAGCAGCCCTTTGCTTGGGACCCAGTACTTC
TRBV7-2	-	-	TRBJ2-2	CASSLTNVPRELFF	TGTGCCAGCAGCTTAACTAACGTCCCCCGGGAGCTGTTTTTT
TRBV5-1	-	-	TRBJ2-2	CASRVRGTNTGELFF	TGCGCCAGCAGGGTGAGGGGAACGAACACCGGGGAGCTGTTTTTT
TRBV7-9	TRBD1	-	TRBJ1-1	CASSFRTGEAFF	TGTGCCAGCAGCTTTCGGACAGGGGAAGCTTTCTTT
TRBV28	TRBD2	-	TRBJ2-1	CASRLAGVVNNEQFF	TGTGCCAGCAGATTAGCGGGAGTTGTCAACAATGAGCAGTTCTTC
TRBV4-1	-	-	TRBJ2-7	CASSHTRLPQYF	TGCGCCAGCAGCCACACTCGGCTACCGCAGTACTTC
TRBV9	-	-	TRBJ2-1	CARGAGSLAVYNEQFF	TGTGCCAGGGGGGCAGGGAGCCTAGCGGTTTACAATGAGCAGTTCTTC
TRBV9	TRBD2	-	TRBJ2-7	CASSPQGLAGPYEQYF	TGTGCCAGCAGCCCCCAGGGACTAGCGGGCCCCTACGAGCAGTACTTC
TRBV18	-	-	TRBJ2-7	CASSPRQGKDEQYF	TGTGCCAGCTCACCGCGGCAGGGAAAGGACGAGCAGTACTTC
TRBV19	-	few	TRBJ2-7	CASSIDRRHLYEQYF	TGTGCCAGTAGTATAGATCGCAGACACCTTTACGAGCAGTACTTC
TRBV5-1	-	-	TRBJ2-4	CASSLGLAKNIQYF	TGCGCCAGCAGCTTGGGTCTAGCCAAAAACATTCAGTACTTC
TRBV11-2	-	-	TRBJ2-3	CASSFNRGADTQYF	TGTGCCAGCAGCTTTAACCGGGGCGCAGATACGCAGTATTTT
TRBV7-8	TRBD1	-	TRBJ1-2	CASSLGRGLSGYTF	TGTGCCAGCAGCTTAGGAAGGGGGCTAAGTGGCTACACCTTC
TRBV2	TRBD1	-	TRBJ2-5	CASIFTGAYETQYF	TGTGCCAGCATATTTACAGGGGCCTATGAGACCCAGTACTTC
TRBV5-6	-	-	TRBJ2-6	CASSSTGANVLTF	TGCGCCAGCAGCTCGACAGGGGCCAACGTCCTGACTTTC
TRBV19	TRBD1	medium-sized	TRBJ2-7	CASTSGTGGAYEQYF	TGTGCCAGTACTTCCGGGACAGGTGGGGCCTACGAGCAGTACTTC
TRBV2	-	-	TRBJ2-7	CASSREWGDAGYEQYF	TGTGCCAGCAGTCGGGAGTGGGGGGATGCGGGTTACGAGCAGTACTTC
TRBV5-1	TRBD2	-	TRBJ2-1	CASSLVSGDYNEQFF	TGCGCCAGCAGCTTGGTTAGCGGGGACTACAATGAGCAGTTCTTC
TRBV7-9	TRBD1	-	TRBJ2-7	CASSLDRDEQYF	TGTGCCAGCAGTCTGGACAGGGACGAGCAGTACTTC
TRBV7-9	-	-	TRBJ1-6	CATPSADLYNSPLHF	TGTGCCACCCCGTCGGCAGACTTATATAATTCACCCCTCCACTTT
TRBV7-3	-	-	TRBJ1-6	CASSLRSRGNDSPLHF	TGTGCCAGCAGCCTTCGGTCCCGGGGTAATGACTCACCCCTCCACTTT
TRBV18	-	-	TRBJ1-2	CASSPPTATNYGYTF	TGTGCCAGCTCACCTCCGACCGCTACTAACTATGGCTACACCTTC
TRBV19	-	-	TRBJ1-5	CASSKPQSDYSNQPQHF	TGTGCCAGTAGTAAGCCTCAGAGCGATTATAGCAATCAGCCCCAGCATTTT
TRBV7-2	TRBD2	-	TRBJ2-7	CASSLALGGGYLPYEQYF	TGTGCCAGCAGCTTAGCGCTTGGCGGGGGGTACCTCCCCTACGAGCAGTACTTC
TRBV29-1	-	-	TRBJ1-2	CSVVRRAPEGTDYGYTF	TGCAGCGTTGTCCGTAGGGCCCCCGAGGGGACCGACTATGGCTACACCTTC
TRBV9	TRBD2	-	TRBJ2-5	CASSVGVAGVGLAETQYF	TGTGCCAGCAGCGTAGGTGTAGCGGGAGTCGGCCTGGCCGAGACCCAGTACTTC
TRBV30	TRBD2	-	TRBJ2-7	CAWSLLAGTEYF	TGTGCCTGGAGTTTACTAGCGGGTACCGAGTACTTC
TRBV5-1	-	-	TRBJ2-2	CASSWSTGELFF	TGCGCCAGCAGCTGGAGCACCGGGGAGCTGTTTTTT
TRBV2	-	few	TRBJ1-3	CASSEPRSGNTIYF	TGTGCCAGCAGTGAGCCCAGATCTGGAAACACCATATATTTT
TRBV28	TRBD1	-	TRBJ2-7	CASSNRGSYEQYF	TGTGCCAGCAGTAACAGGGGGAGCTACGAGCAGTACTTC
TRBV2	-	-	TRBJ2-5	CASSGQMETQYF	TGTGCCAGCAGTGGACAGATGGAGACCCAGTACTTC
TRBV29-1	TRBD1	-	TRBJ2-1	CSASGTGAYNEQFF	TGCAGCGCATCCGGGACAGGGGCCTACAATGAGCAGTTCTTC
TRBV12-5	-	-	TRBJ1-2	CASGLGGAGYGYTF	TGTGCTAGTGGTTTGGGGGGGGCTGGGTATGGCTACACCTTC
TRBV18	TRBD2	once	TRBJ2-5	CASSPGLAGGRETQYF	TGTGCCAGCTCACCGGGACTAGCGGGAGGGAGAGAGACCCAGTACTTC